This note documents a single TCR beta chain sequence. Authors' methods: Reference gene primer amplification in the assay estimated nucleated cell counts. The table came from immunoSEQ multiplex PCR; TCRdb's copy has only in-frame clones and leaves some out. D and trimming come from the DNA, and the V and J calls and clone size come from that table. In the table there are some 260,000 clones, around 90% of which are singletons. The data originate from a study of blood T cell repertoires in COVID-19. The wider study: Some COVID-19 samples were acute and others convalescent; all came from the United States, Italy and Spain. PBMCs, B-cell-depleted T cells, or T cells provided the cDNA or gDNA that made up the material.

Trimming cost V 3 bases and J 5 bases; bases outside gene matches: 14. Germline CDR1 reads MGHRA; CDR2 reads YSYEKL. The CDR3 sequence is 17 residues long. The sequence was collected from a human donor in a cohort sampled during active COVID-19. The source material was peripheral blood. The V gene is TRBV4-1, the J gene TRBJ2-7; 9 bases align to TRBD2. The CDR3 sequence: CASSQLPGLAGTHEQYF. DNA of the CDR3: TGCGCCAGCAGCCAGCTCCCTGGGCTAGCGGGGACCCACGAGCAGTACTTC.